The 18 T cell receptor beta chains presented below share a single source sample, sequenced in a study of blood T cell repertoires in COVID-19 (dated by TCRdb to the early 2020s). The library was obtained by the immunoSEQ multiplex PCR assay. Held by TCRdb, this immuneACCESS table contains in-frame sequences only and omits some clones. Under half of the omission traces to an unresolved V gene where checked; the cause of the rest is unknown. The sample table lists about 170,000 clones, about 89% of them with a count of one. The top ten clonotypes cover around 0.77% of the sample. The sample comprised PBMCs or T cells enriched from blood (not recorded which). These receptors originate from a woman between 18 and 29 years old who had recovered from COVID-19.

The chain joins TRBV19 to TRBJ1-1; D might be TRBD1 (5 bases). Trimming took 7 bases from V and 0 from J, leaving 9 bases between them. CDR1 LNHDA and CDR2 SQIVND come from the germline V gene (reference sequence). This CDR3 contains 13 residues. CDR3 protein: CASKGLLNTEAFF. The CDR3, as DNA: TGTGCCAGTAAGGGGCTGCTGAACACTGAAGCTTTCTTT.

This clone came up once. The gene calls are TRBV6-6 and TRBJ2-7; D is ambiguous. This CDR3 region has 15 residues. Germline CDR1 is MNHNY and CDR2 is SVGAGI (reference sequence). The V end lost 2 bases, the J end lost 0 bases, and 11 bases lay between the germline ends. The CDR3 DNA sequence: TGTGCCAGCAGTTACGGCGGCTATCCCTCCTACGAGCAGTACTTC. Amino acid sequence: CASSYGGYPSYEQYF.

The J gene is TRBJ2-3, the V gene TRBV7-2; D gene uncertain. This CDR3 has 13 amino acids. V was clipped by 5 bases and J by 5 bases, with 11 bases between them. Germline loops: CDR1 SGHTA, CDR2 FQGNSA. The CDR3 DNA sequence: TGTGCCAGCAGCCCCGCCCTAAGAGATACGCAGTATTTT. As protein: CASSPALRDTQYF.

V usage is TRBV27 and J usage is TRBJ2-5; 8 nucleotides line up with TRBD1. The germline V gene encodes CDR1 MNHEY and CDR2 SMNVEV (reference sequence). The junction had 5 bases not matched to a gene; V was cut back by 3 bases and J by 5 bases. The CDR3 covers 14 residues. The CDR3 DNA follows: TGTGCCAGCAGTTTGGACAGGGCAAGGGAGACCCAGTACTTC. Encoded protein: CASSLDRARETQYF.

This rearrangement joins TRBV11-3 to TRBJ2-3; the match to TRBD2 covers 14 bases. Trimming took 5 bases from V and 5 from J; bases not matched to a gene: 6. CDR1 SGHNT and CDR2 YENEEA come from the germline V gene. The length of the CDR3 is 16 residues. The chain's CDR3 is CASSGSGLAGGDTQYF. CDR3 nucleotide sequence: TGTGCCAGCAGCGGATCAGGACTAGCGGGAGGAGATACGCAGTATTTT.

V gene TRBV9 combines with J gene TRBJ2-3, with 9 positions matching TRBD2. The CDR3 spans 16 residues. V shed 4 bases, J shed 2 bases, and the junction held 8 bases outside the gene matches. CDR1 SGDLS and CDR2 YYNGEE come from the germline V gene. CDR3 coding DNA: TGTGCCAGCAGCAAGAAGACTAGCGGATACACAGATACGCAGTATTTT. It translates to CASSKKTSGYTDTQYF. Based on the CDR3 plus reference TRBV9 and TRBJ2-3, the full variable domain is DSGVTQTPKHLITATGQRVTLRCSPRSGDLSVYWYQQSLDQGLQFLIQYYNGEERAKGNILERFSAQQFPDLHSELNLSSLELGDSALYFCASSKKTSGYTDTQYFGPGTRLTVL.

The chain carries TRBV28 and TRBJ2-3; D is undetermined. The CDR3 is 14 amino acids. V was pared by 3 bases and J by 1 base, with 8 bases between. Germline V gene data show CDR1 as MDHEN and CDR2 as SYDVKM. In DNA, the CDR3 is TGTGCCAGCAGTTTTTCCCTACGCACAGATACGCAGTATTTT. It yields the protein CASSFSLRTDTQYF. The variable domain in full, with the rest retrieved from reference TRBV28 and TRBJ2-3, is DVKVTQSSRYLVKRTGEKVFLECVQDMDHENMFWYRQDPGLGLRLIYFSYDVKMKEKGDIPEGYSVSREKKERFSLILESASTNQTSMYLCASSFSLRTDTQYFGPGTRLTVL.

The CDR3 sequence is CASSEAFRQGHYGYTF. Written as DNA, the CDR3 is TGTGCCAGCAGTGAAGCTTTCAGGCAGGGCCACTATGGCTACACCTTC. The chain uses TRBV6-1 and TRBJ1-2; possible D gene TRBD1, 5 bases. The CDR3 runs to 16 residues. Trimming cost V 0 bases and J 3 bases, with 14 bases left between them. Germline assignment: CDR1 MNHNS and CDR2 SASEGT.

The chain has TRBV3-1 (or the pseudogene TRBV3-2) and TRBJ1-2; D is unresolved. The CDR3 sequence is 11 residues long. From germline, CDR1 is LGHDT and CDR2 YNNKEL (reference sequence). The V end lost 4 bases, the J end lost 5 bases, and 5 bases lay between the germline ends. CDR3 sequence reads: CASSRAYGYTF. Written as DNA, the CDR3 is TGTGCCAGCAGCCGGGCGTATGGCTACACCTTC.

The chain joins TRBV7-3 to TRBJ2-7; D is unclear. The V gene lost 4 bases and the J gene lost 5 bases, with 6 bases spanning the gap. Looked up from germline, CDR1 is SGHTA and CDR2 is FQGTGA. The CDR3 is 11 residues long. CDR3 region: CASSSSDEQYF. The CDR3 nucleotides read TGTGCCAGCAGCTCTTCCGACGAGCAGTACTTC.

The chain employs TRBV28 and TRBJ2-5, with D maybe TRBD1 (6 bases). Trimming left V 8 bases short and J 4 bases short, with 14 bases between. The CDR3 length is 13 residues. From germline, CDR1 is MDHEN and CDR2 SYDVKM. The CDR3 sequence: CASGPGDVETQYF. The CDR3 nucleotides are TGTGCCAGCGGCCCAGGGGATGTAGAGACCCAGTACTTC.

CDR3 DNA: TGCGCCAGCAGCCAAGATTTGGGGGGGGCCTACGAGCAGTACTTC. The encoded protein is CASSQDLGGAYEQYF. The chain couples TRBV4-3 to TRBJ2-7; 7 nucleotides match TRBD2. The CDR3 covers 15 residues. From germline, CDR1 is LGHNA and CDR2 YSLEER. Trimming at V came to 0 bases and at J to 2 bases, leaving 4 bases not matched to a gene.

This chain uses TRBV27 with TRBJ2-4, with a weak D call TRBD1 (6 bases). This CDR3 region has 15 residues. Germline V lookup: CDR1 MNHEY, CDR2 SMNVEV (reference sequence). The V end lost 4 bases, the J end lost 9 bases, and 19 bases lay between the germline ends. The CDR3, as DNA: TGTGCCAGCAGTTCTCCAGCAGCCTCAGGGGTCATTCAGTACTTC. This translates into CASSSPAASGVIQYF.

The V call is TRBV6-1, the J call TRBJ2-3; perhaps TRBD2 as D (7 bases). Germline-derived CDR1 and CDR2 are MNHNS and SASEGT. CDR3 length equals 15 residues. V gave up 0 bases and J gave up 8 bases, with 15 bases separating them. CDR3 nucleotides: TGTGCCAGCAGTGAAGCAGGGGGGGCTCAGGGTACGCAGTATTTT. As protein: CASSEAGGAQGTQYF.

The genes are TRBV3-1 (or the pseudogene TRBV3-2) and TRBJ1-3; a weak D match, TRBD1 (5 bases). CDR1 and CDR2 (germline): LGHDT, YNNKEL (reference sequence). V lost 6 bases, J lost 0 bases, and 12 bases lay in between. The CDR3 extends over 15 amino acids. The CDR3 spells CASSPDRVSGNTIYF. The CDR3 DNA reads as TGTGCCAGCAGTCCCGACAGAGTCTCTGGAAACACCATATATTTT.

The rearrangement joins TRBV14 to TRBJ1-1; D not certain. The CDR3 runs to 13 residues. Deletions cut 1 base from V and 5 bases from J, with 8 bases between. Per germline, CDR1 SGHDN and CDR2 FVKESK. The DNA for the CDR3 is TGTGCCAGCAGCCAAGCGCCGCTAACTGAAGCTTTCTTT. The encoded protein is CASSQAPLTEAFF.

V gene TRBV5-1 combines with J gene TRBJ2-7; possible D gene TRBD1, 7 bases. Germline CDR1 SGHRS, CDR2 YFSETQ. Trimming pared 2 bases from V and 2 bases from J, leaving 17 bases between. This CDR3 is 16 amino acids long. DNA of the CDR3: TGCGCCAGCAGCTTTGATGCAGGGGGGACCGCCTACGAGCAGTACTTC. This codes for CASSFDAGGTAYEQYF.

The J gene is TRBJ2-3, the V gene TRBV27; D is undetermined. The CDR3 covers 15 residues. V shed 0 bases and J shed 0 bases, with 7 bases lying between them. The germline CDR1 and CDR2 sequences are MNHEY and SMNVEV (reference sequence). DNA of the CDR3: TGTGCCAGCAGTTTATCAGCATATAGCACAGATACGCAGTATTTT. This gives the protein CASSLSAYSTDTQYF.